This record covers a single TCR beta chain. The target antigen is unknown. The table came from immunoSEQ multiplex PCR; TCRdb's copy has only in-frame clones and leaves some out. The sample includes 75,000 to 80,000 clones, about 91% seen only once; the top ten take about 0.61%. These data originate in a study of a mutant IDH1 vaccine in newly diagnosed glioma. Background on the study: Vaccination started 4-6 weeks after radiotherapy alone, or with temozolomide cycles.

Specified time point: week 5, during vaccination. Vaccination used 300 ug of mutant IDH1 20-mer peptide per dose, with topical imiquimod. The astrocytomas were IDH1-mutant, ATRX-negative, and WHO grade 3 or 4. This CDR3 is built from 12 residues. Looked up from germline, CDR1 is SGHRS and CDR2 is YFSETQ. The V and J ends lost 4 bases and 5 bases respectively, with 10 bases between them. The starting material was PBMCs, obtained from a glioma patient whose treatment included an IDH1 peptide vaccine. The receptor comes from a woman aged 45-65 years with glioma. This chain links TRBV5-1 with TRBJ2-7, with a possible D match to TRBD1 (6 bases). The DNA of the CDR3 is TGCGCCAGCAGCCCGGACAGCGACGAGCAGTACTTC. This sequence encodes CASSPDSDEQYF. Filled out from reference TRBV5-1 and TRBJ2-7, the complete variable domain reads KAGVTQTPRYLIKTRGQQVTLSCSPISGHRSVSWYQQTPGQGLQFLFEYFSETQRNKGNFPGRFSGRQFSNSRSEMNVSTLELGDSALYLCASSPDSDEQYFGPGTRLTVT.